The clone carrying this T cell receptor (beta chain) has just one count. The sample belongs to a study of T cells in Graves' hyperthyroidism and ophthalmopathy. Germline values: CDR1 SQVTM, CDR2 ANQGSEA. The CDR3 spans 15 residues. With V trimmed by 0 bases and J by 7 bases, 6 bases remained unmatched. Stable disease denoted Graves' hyperthyroidism without ophthalmopathy progression within 18 months. It was RNA transcripts that yielded the amplified TCR beta CDR3 regions. RT-PCR in the first round (using the HTBI primer set) targeted the TCR CDR3. TCRdb analysed the multiplex PCR reads with MiXCR anew, one entry per CDR3 protein. The top ten clones hold more than 7.5% of a sample with roughly 570,000 distinct CDR3 sequences, 46% of them seen once.

This sequence originates from a woman under 30 with Graves' hyperthyroidism. The sequencing sample was made of peripheral blood or thyroid tissue (not recorded which). The chain has TRBV29-1 and TRBJ2-2; 9 nucleotides agree with TRBD2. Here the CDR3 reads CSVEEAGGPIGELFF. The CDR3 coding sequence is TGCAGCGTTGAAGAGGCGGGAGGGCCGATCGGGGAGCTGTTTTTT.